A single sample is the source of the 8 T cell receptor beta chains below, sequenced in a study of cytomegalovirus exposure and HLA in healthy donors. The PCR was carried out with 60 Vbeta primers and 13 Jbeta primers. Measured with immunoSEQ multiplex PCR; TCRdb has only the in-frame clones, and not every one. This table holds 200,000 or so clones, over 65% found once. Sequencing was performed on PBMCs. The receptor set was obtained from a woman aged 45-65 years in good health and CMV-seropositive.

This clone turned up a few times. This CDR3 is CASSPTREDQPQHF. CDR3 DNA: TGTGCCAGCTCACCTACCAGGGAGGATCAGCCCCAGCATTTT. The rearrangement joins TRBV18 to TRBJ1-5; possibly TRBD1 for D (5 bases). Germline V gene data show CDR1 as KGHSH and CDR2 as LQKENI. The CDR3 runs to 14 residues. Trimming took off 3 bases at V and 5 bases at J, with 11 bases between the two ends.

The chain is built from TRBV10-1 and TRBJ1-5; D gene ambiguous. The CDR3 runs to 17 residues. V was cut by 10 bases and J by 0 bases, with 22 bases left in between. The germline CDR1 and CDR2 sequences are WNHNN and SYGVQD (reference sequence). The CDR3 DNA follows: TGCGCCACCATCAGGCGAGGGCAGAGAAATAGCAATCAGCCCCAGCATTTT. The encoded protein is CATIRRGQRNSNQPQHF.

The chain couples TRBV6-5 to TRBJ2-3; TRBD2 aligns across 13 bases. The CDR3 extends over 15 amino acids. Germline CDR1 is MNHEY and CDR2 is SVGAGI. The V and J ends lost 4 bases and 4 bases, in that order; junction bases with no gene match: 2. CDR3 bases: TGTGCCAGCAGTTTAGGGACTAGCGGGGCAGATACGCAGTATTTT. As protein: CASSLGTSGADTQYF.

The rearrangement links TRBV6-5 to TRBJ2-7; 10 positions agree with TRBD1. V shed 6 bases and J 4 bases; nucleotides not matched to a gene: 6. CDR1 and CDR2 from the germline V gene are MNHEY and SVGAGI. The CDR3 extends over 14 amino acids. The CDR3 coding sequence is TGTGCCAGCAGGAGGGGACAGGGGTTATACGAGCAGTACTTC. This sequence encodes CASRRGQGLYEQYF.

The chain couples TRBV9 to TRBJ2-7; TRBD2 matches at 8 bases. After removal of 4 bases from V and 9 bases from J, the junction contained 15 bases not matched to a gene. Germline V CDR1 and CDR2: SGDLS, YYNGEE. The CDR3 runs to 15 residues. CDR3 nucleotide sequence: TGTGCCAGCAGCCCCAGGGAGGGCGGGGGGCCCCCGCAGTACTTC. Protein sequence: CASSPREGGGPPQYF.

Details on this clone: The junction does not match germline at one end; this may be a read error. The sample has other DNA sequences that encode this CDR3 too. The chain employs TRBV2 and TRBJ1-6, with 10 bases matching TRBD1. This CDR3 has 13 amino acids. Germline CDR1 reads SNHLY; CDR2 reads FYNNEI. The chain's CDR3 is CASSGTGDSPLHF. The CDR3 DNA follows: TGTGCTAGCAGTGGGACAGGGGATTCACCCCTCCACTTT.

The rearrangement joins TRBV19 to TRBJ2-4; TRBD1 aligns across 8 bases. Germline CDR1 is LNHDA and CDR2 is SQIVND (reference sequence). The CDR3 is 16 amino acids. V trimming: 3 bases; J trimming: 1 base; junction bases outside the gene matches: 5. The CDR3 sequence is CASSMYRGEAKNIQYF. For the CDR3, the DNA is TGTGCCAGTAGTATGTACAGGGGGGAGGCCAAAAACATTCAGTACTTC.

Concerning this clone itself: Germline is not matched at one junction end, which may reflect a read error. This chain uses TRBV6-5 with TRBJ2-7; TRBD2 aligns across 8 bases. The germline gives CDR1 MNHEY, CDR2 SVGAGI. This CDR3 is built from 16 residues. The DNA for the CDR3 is TGTGCCAGCAGTTACTCGAGTCTAGCGGGCTACTACGTGCAGTACTTC. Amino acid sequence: CASSYSSLAGYYVQYF.